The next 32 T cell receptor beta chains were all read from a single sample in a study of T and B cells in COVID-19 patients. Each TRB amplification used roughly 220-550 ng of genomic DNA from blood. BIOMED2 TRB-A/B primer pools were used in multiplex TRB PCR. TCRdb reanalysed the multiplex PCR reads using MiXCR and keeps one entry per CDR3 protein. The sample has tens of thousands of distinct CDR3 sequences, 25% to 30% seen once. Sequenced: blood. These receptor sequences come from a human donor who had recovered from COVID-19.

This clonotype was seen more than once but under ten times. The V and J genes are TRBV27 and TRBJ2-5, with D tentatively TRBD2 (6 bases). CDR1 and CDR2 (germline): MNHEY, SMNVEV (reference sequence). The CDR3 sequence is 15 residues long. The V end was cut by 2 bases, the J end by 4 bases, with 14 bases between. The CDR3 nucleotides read TGTGCCAGCAGTTTACTGCGGGGTGTGGGAGAGACCCAGTACTTC. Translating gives CASSLLRGVGETQYF.

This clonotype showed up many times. The CDR3 loop reads CAGSLKWGNSPLHF. The CDR3 DNA reads as TGTGCCGGATCCCTGAAGTGGGGGAATTCACCCCTCCACTTT. The chain combines TRBV19 with TRBJ1-6; D is perhaps TRBD1 (5 bases). The length of the CDR3 is 14 residues. Germline lookup yields CDR1 LNHDA and CDR2 SQIVND (reference sequence). Trimming shortened V by 11 bases and J by 7 bases, and 18 bases separated the two germline ends. The full variable domain, in which reference TRBV19 and TRBJ1-6 provide the parts outside the CDR3, is DGGITQSPKYLFRKEGQNVTLSCEQNLNHDAMYWYRQDPGQGLRLIYYSQIVNDFQKGDIAEGYSVSREKKESFPLTVTSAQKNPTAFYLCAGSLKWGNSPLHFGNGTRLTVT.

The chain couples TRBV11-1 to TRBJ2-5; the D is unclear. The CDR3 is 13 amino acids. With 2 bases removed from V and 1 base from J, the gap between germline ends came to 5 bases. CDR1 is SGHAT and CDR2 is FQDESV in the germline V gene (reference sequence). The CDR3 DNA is TGTGCCAGCAGCTTAAACGGCCAAGAGACCCAGTACTTC. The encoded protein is CASSLNGQETQYF.

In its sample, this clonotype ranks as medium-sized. CDR3: CASSIGQGTDTQYF. The CDR3 nucleotides are TGTGCCAGTAGTATAGGGCAGGGTACAGATACGCAGTATTTT. J is TRBJ2-3 and V is TRBV19; D possibly corresponds to TRBD1 (5 bases). Per the germline V gene, CDR1 is LNHDA and CDR2 is SQIVND (reference sequence). The V end lost 1 base, the J end lost 3 bases, and 8 bases lay between the germline ends. This CDR3 has 14 amino acids.

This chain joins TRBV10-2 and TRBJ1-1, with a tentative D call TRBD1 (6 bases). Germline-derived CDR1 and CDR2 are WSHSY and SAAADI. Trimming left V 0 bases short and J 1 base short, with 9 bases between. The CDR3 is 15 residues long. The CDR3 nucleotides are TGCGCCAGCAGTGAGTCGAGGGGGGAGAACACTGAAGCTTTCTTT. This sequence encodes CASSESRGENTEAFF.

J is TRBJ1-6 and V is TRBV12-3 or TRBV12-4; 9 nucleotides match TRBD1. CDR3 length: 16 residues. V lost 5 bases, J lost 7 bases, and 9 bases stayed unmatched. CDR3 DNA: TGTGCCAGCAGTGAAGAGGGACAGGGAAGAAATTCACCCCTCCACTTT. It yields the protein CASSEEGQGRNSPLHF.

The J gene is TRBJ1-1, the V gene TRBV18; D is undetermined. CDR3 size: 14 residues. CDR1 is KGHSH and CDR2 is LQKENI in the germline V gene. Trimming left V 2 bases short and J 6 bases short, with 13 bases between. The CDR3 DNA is TGTGCCAGCTCACCAAGGACGGATGGGTCTGAAGCTTTCTTT. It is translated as CASSPRTDGSEAFF.

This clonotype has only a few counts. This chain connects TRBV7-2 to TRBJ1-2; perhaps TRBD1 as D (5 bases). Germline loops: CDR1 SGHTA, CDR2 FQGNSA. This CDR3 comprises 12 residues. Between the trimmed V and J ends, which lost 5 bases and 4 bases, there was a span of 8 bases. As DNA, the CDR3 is TGTGCCAGCAGCGCCGACAGCTATGGCTACACCTTC. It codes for CASSADSYGYTF.

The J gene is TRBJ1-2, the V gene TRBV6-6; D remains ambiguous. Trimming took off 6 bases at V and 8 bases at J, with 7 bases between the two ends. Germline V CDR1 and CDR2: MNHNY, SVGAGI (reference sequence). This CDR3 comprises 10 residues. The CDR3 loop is CASSGGGYTF. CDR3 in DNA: TGTGCCAGCAGCGGCGGGGGCTACACCTTC.

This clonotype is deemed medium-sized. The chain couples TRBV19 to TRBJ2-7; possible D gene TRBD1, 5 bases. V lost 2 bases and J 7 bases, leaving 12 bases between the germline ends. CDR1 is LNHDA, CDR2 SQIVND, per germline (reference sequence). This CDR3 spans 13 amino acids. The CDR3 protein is CASSISRGWEQYF. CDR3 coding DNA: TGTGCCAGTAGTATAAGTAGGGGATGGGAGCAGTACTTC.

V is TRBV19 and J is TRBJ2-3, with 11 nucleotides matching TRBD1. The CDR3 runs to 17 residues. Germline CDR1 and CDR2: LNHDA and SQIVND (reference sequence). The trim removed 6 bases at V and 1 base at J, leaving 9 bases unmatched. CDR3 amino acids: CASRGQGGGARTDTQYF. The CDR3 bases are TGTGCCAGTAGGGGACAGGGGGGCGGGGCTCGCACAGATACGCAGTATTTT.

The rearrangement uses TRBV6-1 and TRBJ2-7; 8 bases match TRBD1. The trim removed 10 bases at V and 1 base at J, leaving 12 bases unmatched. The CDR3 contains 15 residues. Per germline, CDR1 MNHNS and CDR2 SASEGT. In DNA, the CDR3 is TGTGCCACCAGACTTCGGACAGGGTGGTCCTACGAGCAGTACTTC. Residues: CATRLRTGWSYEQYF.

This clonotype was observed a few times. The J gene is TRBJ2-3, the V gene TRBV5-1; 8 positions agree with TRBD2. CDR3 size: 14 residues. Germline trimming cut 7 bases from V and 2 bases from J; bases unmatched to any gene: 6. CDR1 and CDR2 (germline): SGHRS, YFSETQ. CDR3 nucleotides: TGCGCCAGCGGTAGTAGCGGGATCACAGATACGCAGTATTTT. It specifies CASGSSGITDTQYF.

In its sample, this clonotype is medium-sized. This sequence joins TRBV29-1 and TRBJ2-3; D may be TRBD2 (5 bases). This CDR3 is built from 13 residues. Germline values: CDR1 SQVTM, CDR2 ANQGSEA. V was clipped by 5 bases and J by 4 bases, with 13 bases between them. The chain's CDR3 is CSVQGLAPDTQYF. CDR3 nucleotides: TGCAGCGTTCAAGGGCTAGCTCCAGATACGCAGTATTTT.

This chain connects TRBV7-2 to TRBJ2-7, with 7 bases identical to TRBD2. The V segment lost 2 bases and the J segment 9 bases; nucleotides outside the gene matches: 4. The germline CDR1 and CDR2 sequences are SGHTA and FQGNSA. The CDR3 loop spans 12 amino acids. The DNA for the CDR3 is TGTGCCAGCAGCTTAAGGGAGGGGCCGCAGTACTTC. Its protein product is CASSLREGPQYF.

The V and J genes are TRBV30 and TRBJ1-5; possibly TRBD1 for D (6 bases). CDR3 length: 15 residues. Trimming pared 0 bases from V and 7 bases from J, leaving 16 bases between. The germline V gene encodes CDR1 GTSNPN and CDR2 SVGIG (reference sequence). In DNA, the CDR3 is TGTGCCTGGAGTGTACGCGGGACACACGGGCAGCCCCAGCATTTT. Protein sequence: CAWSVRGTHGQPQHF.

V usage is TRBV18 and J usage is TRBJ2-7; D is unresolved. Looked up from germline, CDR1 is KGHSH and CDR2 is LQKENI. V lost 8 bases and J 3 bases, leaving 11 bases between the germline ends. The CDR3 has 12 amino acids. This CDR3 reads CASRTAIYEQYF. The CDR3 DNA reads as TGTGCCAGCAGAACAGCTATCTACGAGCAGTACTTC.

CDR3 nucleotide sequence: TGCAGTGCTAGTCCCGGGGGAGAGACCCAGTACTTC. As protein: CSASPGGETQYF. The V and J genes are TRBV20-1 and TRBJ2-5; tentatively, D is TRBD2 (6 bases). Germline V lookup: CDR1 DFQATT, CDR2 SNEGSKA (reference sequence). This CDR3 is built from 12 residues. V shed 3 bases and J shed 4 bases, with 9 bases lying between them.

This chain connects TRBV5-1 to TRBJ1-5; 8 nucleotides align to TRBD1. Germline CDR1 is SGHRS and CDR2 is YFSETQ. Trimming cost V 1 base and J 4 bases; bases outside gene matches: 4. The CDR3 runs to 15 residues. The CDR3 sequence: CASSLQGARNQPQHF. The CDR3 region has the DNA TGCGCCAGCAGCTTGCAGGGGGCGCGAAATCAGCCCCAGCATTTT.

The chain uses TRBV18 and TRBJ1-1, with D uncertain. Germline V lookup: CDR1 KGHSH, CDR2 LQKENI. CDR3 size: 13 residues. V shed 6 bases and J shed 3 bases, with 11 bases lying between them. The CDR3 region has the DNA TGTGCCAGCTCCTCAGGCGGGGACACTGAAGCTTTCTTT. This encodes CASSSGGDTEAFF.

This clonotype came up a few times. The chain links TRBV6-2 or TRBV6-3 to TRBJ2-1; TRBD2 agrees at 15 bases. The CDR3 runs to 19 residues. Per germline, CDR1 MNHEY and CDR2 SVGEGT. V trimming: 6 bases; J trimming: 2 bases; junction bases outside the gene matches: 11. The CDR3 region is CASRWTSGRVFSTYNEQFF. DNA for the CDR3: TGTGCCAGCAGGTGGACTAGCGGGAGGGTCTTCAGTACCTACAATGAGCAGTTCTTC.

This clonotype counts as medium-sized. Here the CDR3 reads CASSEGFVSDEQFF. The CDR3 nucleotides are TGTGCCAGCAGTGAAGGATTTGTGAGCGATGAGCAGTTCTTC. The chain employs TRBV6-1 and TRBJ2-1; no definite D call. The CDR3 consists of 14 residues. With 1 base removed from V and 8 bases from J, the gap between germline ends came to 12 bases. Germline CDR1 MNHNS, CDR2 SASEGT.

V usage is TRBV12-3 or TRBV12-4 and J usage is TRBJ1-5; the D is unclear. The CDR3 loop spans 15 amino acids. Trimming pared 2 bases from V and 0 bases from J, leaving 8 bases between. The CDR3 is CASSLRRYSNQPQHF. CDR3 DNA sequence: TGTGCCAGCAGTTTAAGACGGTATAGCAATCAGCCCCAGCATTTT.

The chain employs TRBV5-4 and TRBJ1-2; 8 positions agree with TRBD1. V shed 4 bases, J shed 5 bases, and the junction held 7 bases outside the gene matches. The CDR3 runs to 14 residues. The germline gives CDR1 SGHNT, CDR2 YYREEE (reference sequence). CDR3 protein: CASSPDRDRYGYTF. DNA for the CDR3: TGTGCCAGCAGCCCGGACAGGGATCGATATGGCTACACCTTC. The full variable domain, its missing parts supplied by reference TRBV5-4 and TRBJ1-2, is ETGVTQSPTHLIKTRGQQVTLRCSSQSGHNTVSWYQQALGQGPQFIFQYYREEENGRGNFPPRFSGLQFPNYSSELNVNALELDDSALYLCASSPDRDRYGYTFGSGTRLTVV.

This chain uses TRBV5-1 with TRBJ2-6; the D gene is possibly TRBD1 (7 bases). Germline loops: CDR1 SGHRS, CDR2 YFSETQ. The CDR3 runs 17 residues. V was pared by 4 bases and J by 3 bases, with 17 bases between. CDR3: CASSLEGRGNGANVLTF. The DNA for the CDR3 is TGCGCCAGCAGCCTGGAGGGCAGGGGGAATGGGGCCAACGTCCTGACTTTC.

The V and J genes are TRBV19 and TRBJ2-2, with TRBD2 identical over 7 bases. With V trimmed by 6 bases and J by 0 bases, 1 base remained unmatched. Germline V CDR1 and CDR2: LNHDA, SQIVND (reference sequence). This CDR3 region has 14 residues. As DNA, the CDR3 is TGTGCCAGTAGCGGGGGGTCGAACACCGGGGAGCTGTTTTTT. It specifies CASSGGSNTGELFF.

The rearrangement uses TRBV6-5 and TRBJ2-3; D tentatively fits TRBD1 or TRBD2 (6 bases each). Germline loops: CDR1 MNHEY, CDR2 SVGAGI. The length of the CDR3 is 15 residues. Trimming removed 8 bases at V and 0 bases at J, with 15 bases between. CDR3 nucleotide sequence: TGTGCCAGCGGCCGGGGGCAGACAAGCACAGATACGCAGTATTTT. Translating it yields CASGRGQTSTDTQYF.

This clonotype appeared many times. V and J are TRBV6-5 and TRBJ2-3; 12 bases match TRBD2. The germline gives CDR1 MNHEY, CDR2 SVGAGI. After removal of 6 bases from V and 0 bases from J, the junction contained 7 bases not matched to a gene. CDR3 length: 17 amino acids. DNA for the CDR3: TGTGCCAGCAGCGTTGGACTAGCGGGGACTAGCACAGATACGCAGTATTTT. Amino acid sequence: CASSVGLAGTSTDTQYF.

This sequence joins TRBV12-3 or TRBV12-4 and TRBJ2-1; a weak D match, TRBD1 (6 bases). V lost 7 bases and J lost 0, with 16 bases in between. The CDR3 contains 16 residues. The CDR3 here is CASTWTVRSSYNEQFF. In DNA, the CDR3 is TGTGCCAGCACCTGGACAGTTAGGAGCTCCTACAATGAGCAGTTCTTC.

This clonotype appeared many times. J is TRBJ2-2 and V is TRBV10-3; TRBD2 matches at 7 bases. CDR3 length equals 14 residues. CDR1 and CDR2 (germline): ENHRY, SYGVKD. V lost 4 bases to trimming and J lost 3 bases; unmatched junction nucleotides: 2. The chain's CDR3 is CAISAGGYTGELFF. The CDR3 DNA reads TGTGCCATCAGTGCGGGGGGATACACCGGGGAGCTGTTTTTT.

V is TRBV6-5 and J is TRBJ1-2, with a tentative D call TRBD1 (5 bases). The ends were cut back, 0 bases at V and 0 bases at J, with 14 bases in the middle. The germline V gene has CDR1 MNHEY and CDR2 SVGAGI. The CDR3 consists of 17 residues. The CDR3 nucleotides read TGTGCCAGCAGTTACTCGATCGGGGGGTTAGCTAACTATGGCTACACCTTC. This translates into CASSYSIGGLANYGYTF.

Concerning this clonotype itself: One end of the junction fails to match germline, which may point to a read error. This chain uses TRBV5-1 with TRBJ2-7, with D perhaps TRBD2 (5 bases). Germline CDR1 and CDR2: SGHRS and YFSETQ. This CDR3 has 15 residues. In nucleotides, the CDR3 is TGTGCCAGCAGCTTGGCCTCTGACACGCGAGGGGAGCAGTACTTC. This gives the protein CASSLASDTRGEQYF.